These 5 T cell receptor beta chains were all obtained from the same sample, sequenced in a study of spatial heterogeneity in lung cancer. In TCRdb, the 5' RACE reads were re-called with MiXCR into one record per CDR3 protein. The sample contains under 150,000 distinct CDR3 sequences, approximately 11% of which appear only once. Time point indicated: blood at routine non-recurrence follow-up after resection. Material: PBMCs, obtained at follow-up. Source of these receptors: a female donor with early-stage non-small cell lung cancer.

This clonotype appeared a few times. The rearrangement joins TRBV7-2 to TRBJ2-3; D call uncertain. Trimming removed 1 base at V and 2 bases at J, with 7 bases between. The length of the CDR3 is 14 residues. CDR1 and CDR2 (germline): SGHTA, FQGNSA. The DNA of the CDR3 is TGTGCCAGCAGCTTAGGTCAGCTCACAGATACGCAGTATTTT. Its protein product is CASSLGQLTDTQYF.

The CDR3 is CASSLRPGRYNSPLHF. As DNA, the CDR3 is TGTGCCAGCAGTTTAAGGCCGGGACGGTATAATTCACCCCTCCACTTT. The rearrangement joins TRBV27 to TRBJ1-6; perhaps TRBD1 as D (5 bases). CDR1 MNHEY and CDR2 SMNVEV come from the germline V gene (reference sequence). The CDR3 has 16 residues. V lost 2 bases, J lost 4 bases, and 12 bases lay in between.

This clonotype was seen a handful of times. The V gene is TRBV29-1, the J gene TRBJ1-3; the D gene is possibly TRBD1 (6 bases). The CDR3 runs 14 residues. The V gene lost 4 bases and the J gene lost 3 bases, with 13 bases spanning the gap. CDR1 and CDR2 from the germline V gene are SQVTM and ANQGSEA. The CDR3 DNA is TGCAGCGTTGTCCAACAGGGCGATGGAAACACCATATATTTT. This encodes CSVVQQGDGNTIYF.

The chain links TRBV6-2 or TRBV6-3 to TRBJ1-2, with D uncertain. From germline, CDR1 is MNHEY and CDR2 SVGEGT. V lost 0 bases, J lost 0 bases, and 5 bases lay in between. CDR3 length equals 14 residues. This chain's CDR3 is CASSYSRPNYGYTF. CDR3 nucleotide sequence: TGTGCCAGCAGTTACTCGAGGCCTAACTATGGCTACACCTTC.

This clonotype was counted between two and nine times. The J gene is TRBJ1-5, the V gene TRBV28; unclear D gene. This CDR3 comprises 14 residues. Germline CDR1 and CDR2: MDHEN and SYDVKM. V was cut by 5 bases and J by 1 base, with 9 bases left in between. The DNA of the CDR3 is TGTGCCAGCAGTACTCCGACGAGCAATCAGCCCCAGCATTTT. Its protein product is CASSTPTSNQPQHF.